These 23 T cell receptor beta chains originate from one sample sequenced in a study of CXCR3-negative and CXCR3-positive naive CD8 T cells. General study findings and limits: CXCR3-negative naive cells had less hydrophobic TRB CDR3s than did CXCR3-positive naive cells.

No antigens are known for them. Through 5' RACE with UMI labels, the TRB cDNA libraries were prepared. Reanalyzing the 5' RACE reads, TCRdb keeps one entry per CDR3 protein, without DNA. The sample table includes roughly 120,000 distinct CDR3 sequences. Specimen: naive CXCR3+ CD8+ T cells from blood. Subset meaning: CD45RO-CCR7+CD27+CD95- naive CD8+ T cells expressing CXCR3 (TNR3+). The source of these receptors is a human donor in good health. Some clones in this sample may be carry-over from other donors' samples.

This chain connects TRBV4-3 to TRBJ1-4; TCRdb reports TRBD1, a call that lacks DNA to check it against. Germline loops: CDR1 LGHNA, CDR2 YSLEER. The CDR3 runs to 17 residues. CDR3 sequence reads: CASSQDPPGGTNEKLFF.

This chain connects TRBV12-3 or TRBV12-4 to TRBJ1-1. The CDR3 has 13 residues. The chain's CDR3 is CASSKSFEPEAFF.

This chain links TRBV9 with TRBJ2-2; the TCRdb D gene call, TRBD2, has no DNA to confirm it. Germline lookup yields CDR1 SGDLS and CDR2 YYNGEE. This CDR3 is built from 14 residues. CDR3 loop: CASSVPSGTGELFF.

The chain has TRBV12-3 or TRBV12-4 and TRBJ2-5. CDR3 length equals 15 residues. This CDR3 is CASSLVAGVQETQYF.

The rearrangement links TRBV29-1 to TRBJ1-1. The CDR3 runs to 11 residues. Germline V lookup: CDR1 SQVTM, CDR2 ANQGSEA. The CDR3 loop is CSVGSNTEAFF.

This chain links TRBV10-2 with TRBJ1-1. The CDR3 length is 12 residues. In germline, CDR1 is WSHSY, CDR2 SAAADI. The CDR3 spells CATVTVNTEAFF.

CDR3: CSATLSGSYEQYF. The chain uses TRBV20-1 and TRBJ2-7; TCRdb selects TRBD2, and the lack of DNA leaves this call unchecked. Per germline, CDR1 DFQATT and CDR2 SNEGSKA (reference sequence). This CDR3 region has 13 residues.

The J gene is TRBJ2-1, the V gene TRBV12-3 or TRBV12-4. The CDR3 consists of 12 residues. CDR3: CASSLIVNEQFF.

CDR3 sequence: CASSSTGLPPDTQYF. The V and J genes are TRBV7-3 and TRBJ2-3; no DNA is available, so the TRBD2 call from TCRdb remains unchecked. The CDR3 covers 15 residues. Germline values: CDR1 SGHTA, CDR2 FQGTGA.

V is TRBV28 and J is TRBJ2-1; TCRdb returns TRBD1, unconfirmable since there is no DNA. The germline V gene has CDR1 MDHEN and CDR2 SYDVKM. The CDR3 is 16 residues long. CDR3: CASSGGERGPYNEQFF.

The rearrangement uses TRBV2 and TRBJ1-5; the D call of TRBD1 rests on TCRdb alone, since no DNA is present to check it. Germline CDR1 SNHLY, CDR2 FYNNEI. CDR3 length equals 13 residues. CDR3 sequence reads: CASSPPGWQPQHF. The full variable domain, in which reference TRBV2 and TRBJ1-5 provide the parts outside the CDR3, is EPEVTQTPSHQVTQMGQEVILRCVPISNHLYFYWYRQILGQKVEFLVSFYNNEISEKSEIFDDQFSVERPDGSNFTLKIRSTKLEDSAMYFCASSPPGWQPQHFGDGTRLSIL.

V and J are TRBV7-9 and TRBJ1-1. Per the germline V gene, CDR1 is SEHNR and CDR2 is FQNEAQ (reference sequence). The CDR3 has 16 amino acids. CDR3 sequence: CASRLDRTATNTEAFF.

This rearrangement joins TRBV6-2 or TRBV6-3 to TRBJ2-1; as DNA is missing, the TRBD1 call by TCRdb cannot be tested. Germline CDR1 MNHEY, CDR2 SVGEGT. The CDR3 spans 16 residues. CDR3 in amino acids: CASALSGGLAYNEQFF.

The rearrangement links TRBV12-3 or TRBV12-4 to TRBJ1-2; TCRdb selects TRBD1, and the lack of DNA leaves this call unchecked. The CDR3 consists of 13 residues. CDR3 residues: CASSFNRNYGYTF.

The chain has TRBV29-1 and TRBJ1-2; TCRdb's D gene call, TRBD1, goes unchecked for lack of DNA. CDR3 size: 14 residues. CDR1 and CDR2 from the germline V gene are SQVTM and ANQGSEA. The CDR3 here is CSAGPGNPNYGYTF. Using reference TRBV29-1 and TRBJ1-2 for the parts outside the CDR3, the full variable domain is SAVISQKPSRDICQRGTSLTIQCQVDSQVTMMFWYRQQPGQSLTLIATANQGSEATYESGFVIDKFPISRPNLTFSTLTVSNMSPEDSSIYLCSAGPGNPNYGYTFGSGTRLTVV.

The J gene is TRBJ2-1, the V gene TRBV29-1. Per germline, CDR1 SQVTM and CDR2 ANQGSEA. The CDR3 contains 15 residues. The CDR3 loop reads CSVETFEPPYNEQFF.

The chain links TRBV28 to TRBJ2-1; TCRdb selects TRBD1, and the lack of DNA leaves this call unchecked. The germline gives CDR1 MDHEN, CDR2 SYDVKM. The CDR3 totals 19 residues. The CDR3 loop is CASSHDRGPTASSYNEQFF.

This chain's CDR3 is CASSQDTSYEQYF. The chain carries TRBV3-1 and TRBJ2-7. Germline V gene data show CDR1 as LGHDT and CDR2 as YNNKEL (reference sequence). The CDR3 runs to 13 residues.

This CDR3 is CASSWPSMNTEAFF. The chain has TRBV7-9 and TRBJ1-1. CDR1 and CDR2 from the germline V gene are SEHNR and FQNEAQ (reference sequence). This CDR3 is 14 amino acids long.

The chain uses TRBV6-4 and TRBJ2-3; as DNA is missing, the TRBD2 call by TCRdb cannot be tested. CDR1 and CDR2 from the germline V gene are MRHNA and SNTAGT. CDR3 length: 13 residues. The CDR3 is CASSASGTDTQYF.

This chain joins TRBV11-2 and TRBJ2-5; as DNA is missing, the TRBD1 call by TCRdb cannot be tested. CDR3 length: 14 residues. In germline, CDR1 is SGHAT, CDR2 FQNNGV. The CDR3: CASSPWTGGETQYF.

The chain is built from TRBV7-9 and TRBJ2-7; there is no DNA to check the TCRdb D call of TRBD2. Germline loops: CDR1 SEHNR, CDR2 FQNEAQ (reference sequence). The CDR3 runs 13 residues. This CDR3 reads CASTSGTSYEQYF.

V is TRBV10-3 and J is TRBJ2-7; the TCRdb call, TRBD1, lacks DNA for checking. Germline CDR1 reads ENHRY; CDR2 reads SYGVKD. The CDR3 sequence is 14 residues long. The CDR3 is CAISPGQGYYEQYF.